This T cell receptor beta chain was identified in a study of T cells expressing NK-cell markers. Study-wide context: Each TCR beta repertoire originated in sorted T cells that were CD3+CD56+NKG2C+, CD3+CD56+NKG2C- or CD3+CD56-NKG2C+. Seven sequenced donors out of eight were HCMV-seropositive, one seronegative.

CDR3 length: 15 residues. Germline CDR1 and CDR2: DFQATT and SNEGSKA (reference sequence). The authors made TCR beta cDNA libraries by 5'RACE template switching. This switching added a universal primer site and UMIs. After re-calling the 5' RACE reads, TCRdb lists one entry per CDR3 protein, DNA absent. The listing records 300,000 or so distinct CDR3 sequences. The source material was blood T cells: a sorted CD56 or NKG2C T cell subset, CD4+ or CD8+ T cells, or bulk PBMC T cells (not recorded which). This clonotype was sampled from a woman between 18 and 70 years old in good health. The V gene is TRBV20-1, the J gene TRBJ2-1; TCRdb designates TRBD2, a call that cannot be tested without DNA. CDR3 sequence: CSARVRAEGYNEQFF.